The 22 T cell receptor beta chains below all came from one sample that was sequenced in a study of T cell changes during pregnancy in multiple sclerosis. Profiled with immunoSEQ multiplex PCR; TCRdb holds only in-frame clones, not every one. This table holds 70,000 to 100,000 clones, approximately 95% found once. The sequenced sample was peripheral blood, obtained in the first trimester of pregnancy. The receptors originated from a female donor with multiple sclerosis, enrolled in a pregnancy study.

V gene TRBV10-1 combines with J gene TRBJ2-3, with 11 bases identical to TRBD2. The CDR3 spans 16 residues. Unmatched junction bases numbered 7, after V lost 4 bases and J lost 4 bases. Germline V gene lookup returns CDR1 WNHNN and CDR2 SYGVQD (reference sequence). The CDR3 region is CASSVSGRGLADTQYF. The CDR3 coding sequence is TGCGCCAGCAGTGTTAGCGGGAGGGGCCTAGCAGATACGCAGTATTTT.

The rearrangement links TRBV19 to TRBJ1-1; 11 nucleotides line up with TRBD1. Germline CDR1 and CDR2: LNHDA and SQIVND (reference sequence). V dropped 6 bases and J dropped 4; count of bases not matched to a gene: 4. This CDR3 is 14 amino acids long. CDR3 in amino acids: CASSGQGAGTEAFF. The CDR3 DNA sequence: TGTGCCAGTAGCGGACAGGGGGCCGGCACTGAAGCTTTCTTT.

V usage is TRBV6-1 and J usage is TRBJ1-2; the match to TRBD1 covers 8 bases. Germline V gene sequence: CDR1 MNHNS, CDR2 SASEGT. V dropped 1 base and J dropped 13; count of bases not matched to a gene: 8. CDR3 size: 13 residues. This CDR3 reads CASSEGTGLSSTF. Written as DNA, the CDR3 is TGTGCCAGCAGTGAAGGGACAGGGCTCTCTTCCACCTTC.

This clone has a single count. This chain connects TRBV5-4 to TRBJ1-2; unclear D gene. The V gene's germline CDR1 is SGHNT and CDR2 YYREEE (reference sequence). The CDR3 sequence is 15 residues long. The germline V and J ends were trimmed by 4 bases and 2 bases, with 15 bases remaining between them. The CDR3 DNA is TGTGCCAGCAGCACCCCACAGAGTTCCAACTATGGCTACACCTTC. Translating it yields CASSTPQSSNYGYTF.

The chain combines TRBV2 with TRBJ1-5; D not resolved. The CDR3 has 14 residues. In germline, CDR1 is SNHLY, CDR2 FYNNEI. V was trimmed by 0 bases and J by 9 bases, leaving 12 bases between them. The CDR3 loop reads CASSEALRSLPQHF. DNA of the CDR3: TGTGCCAGCAGTGAAGCGCTTCGTAGTCTGCCCCAGCATTTT.

The CDR3 DNA reads TGTGCCAGCAGCGTAGGACCCGGGGCGGGGGGGCAAGAAGATACGCAGTATTTT. Its protein is CASSVGPGAGGQEDTQYF. The chain couples TRBV9 to TRBJ2-3; 9 nucleotides match TRBD2. CDR3 length: 18 residues. J gave up 5 bases and V 0 bases, and 13 bases lay outside the gene matches. Germline V CDR1 and CDR2: SGDLS, YYNGEE.

The chain uses TRBV10-3 and TRBJ2-3; D is perhaps TRBD1 (6 bases). The CDR3 consists of 13 residues. CDR1 is ENHRY, CDR2 SYGVKD, per germline. Trimming removed 6 bases from V and 0 bases from J, with 7 bases in between. CDR3 in DNA: TGTGCCATCAGGGACAGCAGCACAGATACGCAGTATTTT. This sequence encodes CAIRDSSTDTQYF.

The V gene is TRBV28, the J gene TRBJ2-7; 7 positions match TRBD2. Trimming cost V 6 bases and J 4 bases; bases outside gene matches: 15. The CDR3 has 16 residues. From germline, CDR1 is MDHEN and CDR2 SYDVKM. The CDR3 region is CASRPLMAGAQYEQYF. The CDR3 bases are TGTGCCAGCAGGCCGCTTATGGCGGGAGCTCAATACGAGCAGTACTTC.

The J gene is TRBJ2-7, the V gene TRBV29-1; the match to TRBD1 covers 7 bases. This CDR3 contains 14 residues. J lost 0 bases, V lost 6 bases, and 8 bases had no gene match. Germline V CDR1 and CDR2: SQVTM, ANQGSEA. CDR3 nucleotide sequence: TGCAGCGTGGCAGGGGGAAGTAGCTCCTACGAGCAGTACTTC. Protein sequence: CSVAGGSSSYEQYF.

This CDR3 is CASSERGGTDTQYF. Written as DNA, the CDR3 is TGTGCCAGCAGTGAGCGGGGGGGCACAGATACGCAGTATTTT. The gene calls are TRBV6-4 and TRBJ2-3; 8 bases line up with TRBD2. Unmatched junction bases numbered 0, after V lost 3 bases and J lost 1 base. CDR1 and CDR2 (germline): MRHNA, SNTAGT. The length of the CDR3 is 14 residues.

The chain's CDR3 is CASSAQGAVTEAFF. The CDR3 coding sequence is TGTGCCAGCAGCGCGCAGGGGGCTGTCACTGAAGCTTTCTTT. This chain uses TRBV9 with TRBJ1-1, with 8 bases lining up with TRBD1. Germline V CDR1 and CDR2: SGDLS, YYNGEE. The ends lost 3 bases at V and 4 bases at J; junction bases unmatched: 5. CDR3 length: 14 amino acids.

CDR3 protein: CASSEQQAETQYF. For the CDR3, the DNA is TGTGCCAGCAGTGAACAACAGGCGGAGACCCAGTACTTC. V and J are TRBV2 and TRBJ2-5; possible D gene TRBD1, 5 bases. The CDR3 totals 13 residues. Germline V gives CDR1 SNHLY, CDR2 FYNNEI. Trimming took 2 bases from V and 5 from J, leaving 9 bases between them. Full variable domain (rest looked up from reference TRBV2 and TRBJ2-5): EPEVTQTPSHQVTQMGQEVILRCVPISNHLYFYWYRQILGQKVEFLVSFYNNEISEKSEIFDDQFSVERPDGSNFTLKIRSTKLEDSAMYFCASSEQQAETQYFGPGTRLLVL.

The chain couples TRBV7-9 to TRBJ2-7, with 12 bases lining up with TRBD2. Germline V lookup: CDR1 SEHNR, CDR2 FQNEAQ (reference sequence). The CDR3 totals 15 residues. The V gene end was trimmed by 4 bases and the J gene end by 3 bases; junction bases not matched to a gene: 4. The CDR3 protein is CASSSKTSGSYEQYF. CDR3 nucleotides: TGTGCCAGCAGCTCGAAGACTAGCGGGAGCTACGAGCAGTACTTC.

This clone came up once. CDR3 protein: CASSVNKGREGPDTQYF. CDR3 nucleotide sequence: TGTGCCAGCAGCGTCAACAAGGGGCGGGAAGGCCCAGATACGCAGTATTTT. This chain connects TRBV9 to TRBJ2-3; perhaps TRBD2 as D (6 bases). CDR1 is SGDLS, CDR2 YYNGEE, per germline. The CDR3 has 17 residues. Trimming stripped 2 bases from V and 4 bases from J, with 20 bases between. The full variable domain, completed using reference TRBV9 and TRBJ2-3, is DSGVTQTPKHLITATGQRVTLRCSPRSGDLSVYWYQQSLDQGLQFLIQYYNGEERAKGNILERFSAQQFPDLHSELNLSSLELGDSALYFCASSVNKGREGPDTQYFGPGTRLTVL.

There are a few counts of this clone. This chain uses TRBV25-1 with TRBJ1-5; 7 nucleotides agree with TRBD1. The CDR3 covers 16 residues. Germline CDR1 is MGHDK and CDR2 is SYGVNS. The junction had 4 bases not matched to a gene; V was cut back by 1 base and J by 1 base. The CDR3 DNA sequence: TGTGCCAGCAGTGAATCCCCAGGGGGAAGCAATCAGCCCCAGCATTTT. It translates to CASSESPGGSNQPQHF.

The rearrangement links TRBV7-3 to TRBJ2-3; D gene uncertain. The CDR3 is made up of 14 amino acids. From germline, CDR1 is SGHTA and CDR2 FQGTGA. Trimming shortened V by 3 bases and J by 6 bases, and 13 bases separated the two germline ends. As DNA, the CDR3 is TGTGCCAGCAGCTTTCGCCCCCTCCGGGATACGCAGTATTTT. This sequence encodes CASSFRPLRDTQYF. The full variable domain, completed using reference TRBV7-3 and TRBJ2-3, is GAGVSQTPSNKVTEKGKYVELRCDPISGHTALYWYRQSLGQGPEFLIYFQGTGAADDSGLPNDRFFAVRPEGSVSTLKIQRTERGDSAVYLCASSFRPLRDTQYFGPGTRLTVL.

The chain couples TRBV4-3 to TRBJ1-3; D gene uncertain. This CDR3 has 15 amino acids. V lost 3 bases to trimming and J lost 0 bases, with 9 bases between them. Germline V gene sequence: CDR1 LGHNA, CDR2 YSLEER. The DNA of the CDR3 is TGCGCCAGCAGCCAGATGGAGGGCTCTGGAAACACCATATATTTT. Its protein is CASSQMEGSGNTIYF.

The genes are TRBV5-5 and TRBJ2-2; 9 bases are shared with TRBD2. This CDR3 has 16 residues. The junction had 10 bases not matched to a gene; V was cut back by 5 bases and J by 5 bases. CDR1 and CDR2 (germline): SGHKS, YYEKEE (reference sequence). This CDR3 reads CASRPGAGGMTGELFF. CDR3 DNA: TGTGCCAGCAGGCCCGGAGCGGGGGGTATGACCGGGGAGCTGTTTTTT.

The V and J genes are TRBV15 and TRBJ2-3, with TRBD1 as a possible D gene (6 bases). V lost 4 bases and J lost 1, with 15 bases in between. In germline, CDR1 is LNHNV, CDR2 YYDKDF (reference sequence). This CDR3 contains 16 residues. CDR3 region: CATSTAQGSRTDTQYF. In DNA, the CDR3 is TGTGCCACCAGCACAGCTCAGGGGTCCCGCACAGATACGCAGTATTTT.

The J gene is TRBJ2-3, the V gene TRBV10-3; D perhaps matches TRBD2 (6 bases). The CDR3 length is 18 residues. Trimming left V 0 bases short and J 1 base short, with 17 bases between. CDR1 is ENHRY and CDR2 is SYGVKD in the germline V gene. The CDR3 loop is CAISESGGRGAGTDTQYF. CDR3 bases: TGTGCCATCAGTGAGTCAGGAGGGAGAGGGGCGGGCACAGATACGCAGTATTTT.

The chain combines TRBV12-2 with TRBJ1-4. TRBV12-2 is marked as a pseudogene. CDR3 size: 16 residues. CDR3 sequence reads: CASRLAETRQNEKLFF. The CDR3 nucleotides read TGTGCAAGTCGCTTAGCGGAAACTAGGCAGAATGAAAAACTGTTTTTT.

The chain has TRBV19 and TRBJ2-6; 11 bases match TRBD1. Germline lookup yields CDR1 LNHDA and CDR2 SQIVND (reference sequence). CDR3 size: 16 residues. The V gene end was trimmed by 5 bases and the J gene end by 2 bases; junction bases not matched to a gene: 2. The DNA of the CDR3 is TGTGCCAGTAGTCCGGGACAGGGGGCTGGGGCCAACGTCCTGACTTTC. Translating gives CASSPGQGAGANVLTF. The entire variable domain, with the rest obtained from reference TRBV19 and TRBJ2-6, is as follows: DGGITQSPKYLFRKEGQNVTLSCEQNLNHDAMYWYRQDPGQGLRLIYYSQIVNDFQKGDIAEGYSVSREKKESFPLTVTSAQKNPTAFYLCASSPGQGAGANVLTFGAGSRLTVL.